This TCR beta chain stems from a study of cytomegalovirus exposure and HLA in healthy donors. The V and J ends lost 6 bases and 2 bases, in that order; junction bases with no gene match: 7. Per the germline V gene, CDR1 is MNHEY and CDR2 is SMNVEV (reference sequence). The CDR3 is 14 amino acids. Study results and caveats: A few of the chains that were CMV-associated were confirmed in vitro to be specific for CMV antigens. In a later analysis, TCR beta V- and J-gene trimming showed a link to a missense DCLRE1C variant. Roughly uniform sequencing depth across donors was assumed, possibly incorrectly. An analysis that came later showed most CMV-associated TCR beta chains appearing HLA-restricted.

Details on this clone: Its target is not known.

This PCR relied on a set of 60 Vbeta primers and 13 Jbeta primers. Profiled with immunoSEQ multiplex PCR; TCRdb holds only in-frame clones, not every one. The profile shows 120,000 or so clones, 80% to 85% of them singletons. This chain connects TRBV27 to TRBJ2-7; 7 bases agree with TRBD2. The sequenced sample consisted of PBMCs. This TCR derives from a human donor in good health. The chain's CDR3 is CASSPITSAYEQYF. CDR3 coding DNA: TGTGCCAGCAGCCCGATAACTAGCGCCTACGAGCAGTACTTC.